The 21 T cell receptor beta chains presented below share a single source sample, sequenced in a study of shared clonotypes between healthy human individuals. Profiling relied on immunoSEQ multiplex PCR, and the TCRdb table lists in-frame clones only, not all of them. Of 2.3 million or so clones in the sample, 80% to 95% were seen once. The sequenced sample was naive CD4+ T cells from PBMCs. Subset in this sample: CD45RA+ positively selected. Source of these receptors: a man between 18 and 35 years old in good health. Some clones in this sample may be carry-over from other donors' samples.

The chain employs TRBV18 and TRBJ1-1; 7 bases line up with TRBD1. The CDR3 is 13 residues long. Germline CDR1 is KGHSH and CDR2 is LQKENI. V shed 3 bases and J 6 bases; nucleotides not matched to a gene: 4. CDR3 region: CASSPNQGAEAFF. Here the CDR3 DNA reads TGTGCCAGCTCACCTAACCAGGGGGCTGAAGCTTTCTTT.

The rearrangement uses TRBV6-1 and TRBJ2-1, with D maybe TRBD2 (6 bases). Trimming left V 5 bases short and J 0 bases short, with 11 bases between. The CDR3 is made up of 15 amino acids. Germline V lookup: CDR1 MNHNS, CDR2 SASEGT. The CDR3 is CASSSTRTSYNEQFF. CDR3 nucleotides: TGTGCCAGCAGTTCGACTAGAACCTCCTACAATGAGCAGTTCTTC.

The V and J genes are TRBV9 and TRBJ2-7, with TRBD2 identical over 9 bases. Looked up from germline, CDR1 is SGDLS and CDR2 is YYNGEE. V shed 0 bases, J shed 4 bases, and the junction held 5 bases outside the gene matches. The CDR3 sequence is 15 residues long. For the CDR3, the DNA is TGTGCCAGCAGCGTAGGGCGGGAGGGCCCTTACGAGCAGTACTTC. Amino acids: CASSVGREGPYEQYF.

The rearrangement links TRBV27 to TRBJ1-4; the match to TRBD1 covers 9 bases. Trimming took 6 bases from V and 6 from J; bases not matched to a gene: 8. Germline V gives CDR1 MNHEY, CDR2 SMNVEV (reference sequence). The CDR3 covers 15 residues. The CDR3: CASRPQGAPDEKLFF. As DNA, the CDR3 is TGTGCCAGCAGACCACAGGGGGCCCCGGATGAAAAACTGTTTTTT.

The V call is TRBV6-5, the J call TRBJ1-3; tentative D call: TRBD1 (5 bases). CDR3 length: 15 residues. V was clipped by 5 bases and J by 2 bases, with 13 bases between them. Per germline, CDR1 MNHEY and CDR2 SVGAGI. DNA for the CDR3: TGTGCCAGCAGTGCCCCCGGGGGTACTGGAAACACCATATATTTT. It translates to CASSAPGGTGNTIYF.

This chain uses TRBV25-1 with TRBJ2-7; TRBD1 is a possible D gene (5 bases). Germline V gene sequence: CDR1 MGHDK, CDR2 SYGVNS. CDR3 size: 13 residues. V was pared by 3 bases and J by 5 bases, with 11 bases between. The CDR3 loop reads CASSDRVPHEQYF. The CDR3 DNA reads as TGTGCCAGCAGTGACAGGGTACCCCACGAGCAGTACTTC.

The chain joins TRBV9 to TRBJ2-7; possible D gene TRBD2, 7 bases. The CDR3 is 12 amino acids. CDR1 and CDR2 from the germline V gene are SGDLS and YYNGEE. Trimming removed 8 bases at V and 2 bases at J, with 11 bases between. CDR3: CASGGDTYEQYF. DNA of the CDR3: TGTGCCAGTGGGGGGGACACCTACGAGCAGTACTTC.

The rearrangement joins TRBV25-1 to TRBJ2-5; no clear D gene. CDR3 length: 13 residues. The germline V gene has CDR1 MGHDK and CDR2 SYGVNS. With 1 base removed from V and 0 bases from J, the gap between germline ends came to 3 bases. In nucleotides, the CDR3 is TGTGCCAGCAGTGAATCGAACCAAGAGACCCAGTACTTC. Its protein product is CASSESNQETQYF.

The genes are TRBV18 and TRBJ2-3; maybe TRBD2 (7 bases). Germline assignment: CDR1 KGHSH and CDR2 LQKENI. The CDR3 is made up of 14 amino acids. Between the trimmed V and J ends, which lost 6 bases and 6 bases, there was a span of 16 bases. CDR3 nucleotide sequence: TGTGCCAGCTCCCTACCCGGGGGGCGGGATACGCAGTATTTT. Translating gives CASSLPGGRDTQYF. Using reference TRBV18 and TRBJ2-3 for the parts outside the CDR3, the full variable domain is NAGVMQNPRHLVRRRGQEARLRCSPMKGHSHVYWYRQLPEEGLKFMVYLQKENIIDESGMPKERFSAEFPKEGPSILRIQQVVRGDSAAYFCASSLPGGRDTQYFGPGTRLTVL.

This chain links TRBV19 with TRBJ2-7, with no clear D. There are 15 residues in the CDR3. Looked up from germline, CDR1 is LNHDA and CDR2 is SQIVND (reference sequence). V was clipped by 5 bases and J by 3 bases, with 17 bases between them. The CDR3 here is CASSQDGSLGYEQYF. CDR3 in DNA: TGTGCCAGTAGTCAGGACGGGTCGTTAGGCTACGAGCAGTACTTC.

This chain links TRBV11-3 with TRBJ2-1; 9 positions agree with TRBD2. CDR1 and CDR2 from the germline V gene are SGHNT and YENEEA. The V gene end was trimmed by 4 bases and the J gene end by 7 bases; junction bases not matched to a gene: 17. The CDR3 is 18 amino acids. CDR3 coding DNA: TGTGCCAGCAGCTCCTGGGGTGGATTAGCGGGAGATGGTAATGAGCAGTTCTTC. This sequence encodes CASSSWGGLAGDGNEQFF.

The chain combines TRBV28 with TRBJ1-2, with D possibly being TRBD1 (5 bases). This CDR3 region has 15 residues. The V end was cut by 6 bases, the J end by 8 bases, with 22 bases between. Germline CDR1 MDHEN, CDR2 SYDVKM. In nucleotides, the CDR3 is TGTGCCAGCAGCCGACCCGGGACGGTCCCTAAAGGCTACACCTTC. As protein: CASSRPGTVPKGYTF.

V and J are TRBV7-9 and TRBJ2-2, with D tentatively TRBD1 (5 bases). CDR3 length: 14 residues. The V and J ends lost 4 bases and 2 bases respectively, with 8 bases between them. CDR1 is SEHNR, CDR2 FQNEAQ, per germline (reference sequence). For the CDR3, the DNA is TGTGCCAGCAGCTGGACATCAAACACCGGGGAGCTGTTTTTT. Amino acid sequence: CASSWTSNTGELFF. The full variable domain, its missing parts supplied by reference TRBV7-9 and TRBJ2-2, is DTGVSQNPRHKITKRGQNVTFRCDPISEHNRLYWYRQTLGQGPEFLTYFQNEAQLEKSRLLSDRFSAERPKGSFSTLEIQRTEQGDSAMYLCASSWTSNTGELFFGEGSRLTVL.

V is TRBV5-4 and J is TRBJ2-2; D may correspond to TRBD1 or TRBD2 (5 bases each). CDR1 is SGHNT and CDR2 is YYREEE in the germline V gene (reference sequence). CDR3 length equals 15 residues. The V and J ends lost 4 bases and 5 bases respectively, with 15 bases between them. DNA of the CDR3: TGTGCCAGCAGCGCCGGGACCATACCGACCGGGGAGCTGTTTTTT. It encodes CASSAGTIPTGELFF. Full variable domain (rest looked up from reference TRBV5-4 and TRBJ2-2): ETGVTQSPTHLIKTRGQQVTLRCSSQSGHNTVSWYQQALGQGPQFIFQYYREEENGRGNFPPRFSGLQFPNYSSELNVNALELDDSALYLCASSAGTIPTGELFFGEGSRLTVL.

The genes are TRBV7-2 and TRBJ2-3, with 10 positions matching TRBD2. CDR1 SGHTA and CDR2 FQGNSA come from the germline V gene. Unmatched junction bases numbered 9, after V lost 5 bases and J lost 1 base. The CDR3 length is 17 residues. The DNA for the CDR3 is TGTGCCAGCAGCCAGCGTCTAGCGGGAGTCGGCACAGATACGCAGTATTTT. Translated, it gives CASSQRLAGVGTDTQYF.

The rearrangement joins TRBV5-1 to TRBJ2-3, with 15 bases matching TRBD2. CDR3 length: 17 residues. Trimming removed 4 bases from V and 0 bases from J; junction bases left unmatched: 3. Germline-derived CDR1 and CDR2 are SGHRS and YFSETQ. CDR3 protein: CASSRTSGRVSTDTQYF. As DNA, the CDR3 is TGCGCCAGCAGCCGGACTAGCGGGAGGGTGAGCACAGATACGCAGTATTTT.

The genes are TRBV5-6 and TRBJ2-1; TRBD2 aligns across 14 bases. The CDR3 has 15 amino acids. V lost 4 bases and J lost 5; bases outside the gene matches: 2. The germline CDR1 and CDR2 sequences are SGHDT and YYEEEE. The chain's CDR3 is CASSVGLAGDNEQFF. CDR3 in DNA: TGTGCCAGCAGCGTGGGACTAGCGGGAGACAATGAGCAGTTCTTC.

Notes on this clone: Other DNA sequences in this specimen translate into the identical CDR3. V usage is TRBV7-9 and J usage is TRBJ1-5; no definite D call. The germline gives CDR1 SEHNR, CDR2 FQNEAQ (reference sequence). The V end was cut by 1 base, the J end by 7 bases, with 5 bases between. The CDR3 is made up of 12 amino acids. The CDR3 loop is CASSLDSQPQHF. CDR3 DNA sequence: TGTGCCAGCAGCTTAGACAGCCAGCCCCAGCATTTT. The full variable domain, completed using reference TRBV7-9 and TRBJ1-5, is DTGVSQNPRHKITKRGQNVTFRCDPISEHNRLYWYRQTLGQGPEFLTYFQNEAQLEKSRLLSDRFSAERPKGSFSTLEIQRTEQGDSAMYLCASSLDSQPQHFGDGTRLSIL.

Here the CDR3 DNA reads TGTGCCAGCAGCCAAGGTATAGCGGGGTTCGGGGGCGAGCAGTACTTC. Its protein product is CASSQGIAGFGGEQYF. The chain employs TRBV4-2 and TRBJ2-7; 8 bases fit TRBD2. The V gene end was trimmed by 1 base and the J gene end by 6 bases; junction bases not matched to a gene: 11. Germline lookup yields CDR1 LGHNA and CDR2 YNFKEQ. This CDR3 has 16 amino acids.

The rearrangement joins TRBV5-6 to TRBJ1-2, with 8 bases lining up with TRBD1. The germline CDR1 and CDR2 sequences are SGHDT and YYEEEE. The ends lost 2 bases at V and 7 bases at J; junction bases unmatched: 10. This CDR3 is built from 15 residues. This chain's CDR3 is CASSLVVAGGLGYTF. CDR3 bases: TGTGCCAGCAGCTTAGTGGTAGCAGGGGGCCTTGGCTACACCTTC.

V and J are TRBV28 and TRBJ2-3; TRBD2 agrees at 8 bases. V trimming: 3 bases; J trimming: 5 bases; junction bases outside the gene matches: 7. Germline CDR1 MDHEN, CDR2 SYDVKM. The CDR3 contains 15 residues. The CDR3, as DNA: TGTGCCAGCAGTTTGGTGAGGGCGGGGGGAGATACGCAGTATTTT. Translating it yields CASSLVRAGGDTQYF.